These T cell receptor beta chains were read from a single sample in a study of T cells in Graves' hyperthyroidism and ophthalmopathy. TCRdb reprocessed the multiplex PCR reads with MiXCR, giving one entry per CDR3 protein. The repertoire consists of some 560,000 distinct CDR3 sequences, with 13% to 15% occurring once and the leading ten covering approximately 15%. Source material: blood. Receptors were obtained from a woman in her forties with Graves' hyperthyroidism. Both conserved end residues are part of each CDR3. D genes are given only for firm matches. The size entry is marked missing in some rows and otherwise reads once, few, many or a size class.

V: TRBV28; D: NA; J: TRBJ2-1; size: many; CDR3: CASTSPWNEQFF; DNA: TGTGCCAGTACTAGTCCGTGGAATGAGCAGTTCTTC
V: TRBV19; D: NA; J: TRBJ2-1; size: few; CDR3: CASSIIHGTIRINEQFF; DNA: TGTGCCAGTAGTATTATCCACGGGACCATACGGATCAATGAGCAGTTCTTC
V: TRBV19; D: NA; J: TRBJ2-7; size: few; CDR3: CASSPGQKQYF; DNA: TGTGCCAGTAGTCCCGGACAGAAGCAGTACTTC
V: TRBV6-1; D: TRBD2; J: TRBJ2-7; size: few; CDR3: CASSEGLTSYLNYEQYF; DNA: TGTGCCAGCAGTGAAGGGTTGACTAGCTACCTGAACTACGAGCAGTACTTC
V: TRBV20-1; D: TRBD2; J: TRBJ2-1; size: NA; CDR3: CSAPSTSGSQNEQFF; DNA: TGCAGTGCTCCCTCGACTAGCGGGAGTCAAAATGAGCAGTTCTTC
V: TRBV5-1; D: NA; J: TRBJ2-1; size: many; CDR3: CASSNSWNNEQFF; DNA: TGCGCCAGCAGCAATAGTTGGAACAATGAGCAGTTCTTC
V: TRBV5-1; D: NA; J: TRBJ2-1; size: many; CDR3: CASSLQLAASYNEQFF; DNA: TGCGCCAGCAGCCTACAACTAGCAGCCTCCTACAATGAGCAGTTCTTC
V: TRBV28; D: NA; J: TRBJ1-1; size: many; CDR3: CASTPSLNTEAFF; DNA: TGTGCCAGCACTCCTAGCTTGAACACTGAAGCTTTCTTT
V: TRBV7-3; D: TRBD2; J: TRBJ2-1; size: few; CDR3: CASSLLASGSSEQFF; DNA: TGTGCCAGCAGCTTACTGGCTAGCGGGAGCAGTGAGCAGTTCTTC
V: TRBV7-9; D: NA; J: TRBJ2-7; size: many; CDR3: CASSSLTTWEQYF; DNA: TGTGCCAGCAGCTCCCTGACAACTTGGGAGCAGTACTTC
V: TRBV29-1; D: NA; J: TRBJ2-1; size: NA; CDR3: CSGRLNEQFF; DNA: TGCAGCGGAAGACTGAATGAGCAGTTCTTC
V: TRBV5-6; D: TRBD1; J: TRBJ2-3; size: many; CDR3: CASSSLGQGVGGSPSTDTQYF; DNA: TGTGCCAGCAGCTCACTGGGACAGGGAGTCGGCGGGAGTCCTAGCACAGATACGCAGTATTTT
V: TRBV5-1; D: TRBD1; J: TRBJ2-2; size: NA; CDR3: CASSLGQGANGELFF; DNA: TGCGCCAGCAGCCTGGGACAGGGGGCGAACGGGGAGCTGTTTTTT
V: TRBV28; D: NA; J: TRBJ2-2; size: NA; CDR3: CASSLRQATGELFF; DNA: TGTGCCAGCAGTTTAAGGCAGGCCACCGGGGAGCTGTTTTTT
V: TRBV7-9; D: TRBD2; J: TRBJ2-3; size: many; CDR3: CASSLNKGSSGSPDTQYF; DNA: TGTGCCAGCAGCTTAAACAAGGGGTCTAGCGGGAGCCCAGATACGCAGTATTTT
V: TRBV6-2/TRBV6-3; D: NA; J: TRBJ1-5; size: few; CDR3: CASNTRGQPQHF; DNA: TGTGCCAGCAACACCAGGGGTCAGCCCCAGCATTTT
V: TRBV6-1; D: NA; J: TRBJ1-6; size: NA; CDR3: CASSGTGSSYNSPLHF; DNA: TGTGCCAGCAGTGGGACGGGCAGCTCCTATAATTCACCCCTCCACTTT
V: TRBV5-1; D: NA; J: TRBJ1-1; size: many; CDR3: CASSLGEANTEAFF; DNA: TGCGCCAGCAGCTTAGGGGAAGCGAACACTGAAGCTTTCTTT
V: TRBV3-1; D: TRBD1; J: TRBJ1-6; size: many; CDR3: CASSQDLTGGKPPLHF; DNA: TGTGCCAGCAGCCAAGACCTGACAGGGGGCAAACCACCCCTCCACTTT
V: TRBV10-1; D: NA; J: TRBJ2-1; size: NA; CDR3: CASSENESEQFF; DNA: TGCGCCAGCAGTGAGAATGAATCGGAGCAGTTCTTC
V: TRBV27; D: NA; J: TRBJ1-4; size: many; CDR3: CASRGTKTTNEKLFF; DNA: TGTGCCAGCCGTGGGACCAAAACAACTAATGAAAAACTGTTTTTT
V: TRBV2; D: NA; J: TRBJ2-2; size: many; CDR3: CASKLSAGELFF; DNA: TGTGCCAGCAAGTTGAGTGCCGGGGAGCTGTTTTTT
V: TRBV20-1; D: TRBD2; J: TRBJ2-5; size: NA; CDR3: CSALPTSGQETQYF; DNA: TGCAGTGCCCTACCTACTAGCGGACAAGAGACCCAGTACTTC
V: TRBV7-2; D: NA; J: TRBJ2-7; size: few; CDR3: CASSLAVLSRYEQYF; DNA: TGTGCCAGCAGCTTAGCGGTTTTGAGTCGTTACGAGCAGTACTTC
V: TRBV24-1; D: TRBD1; J: TRBJ1-5; size: NA; CDR3: CATGTGAYSNQPQHF; DNA: TGTGCCACCGGGACAGGAGCTTATAGCAATCAGCCCCAGCATTTT
V: TRBV6-1; D: NA; J: TRBJ2-7; size: many; CDR3: CASKGTDSSYEQYF; DNA: TGTGCCAGCAAAGGTACGGACAGCTCCTACGAGCAGTACTTC
V: TRBV19; D: TRBD1; J: TRBJ2-1; size: NA; CDR3: CASSLRTGGSYNEQFF; DNA: TGTGCCAGTAGTCTTAGGACAGGGGGCTCCTACAATGAGCAGTTCTTC
V: TRBV7-2; D: NA; J: TRBJ2-1; size: many; CDR3: CASSQLTRVNEQFF; DNA: TGTGCCAGCAGCCAGCTGACTAGGGTGAATGAGCAGTTCTTC
V: TRBV7-9; D: NA; J: TRBJ2-7; size: many; CDR3: CASSRDTLYSYEQYF; DNA: TGTGCCAGCAGCCGGGACACCTTATACTCCTACGAGCAGTACTTC
V: TRBV27; D: TRBD2; J: TRBJ2-7; size: many; CDR3: CASSPRFTSGPYEQYF; DNA: TGTGCCAGCAGTCCGCGCTTCACTAGCGGGCCCTACGAGCAGTACTTC
V: TRBV5-1; D: TRBD2; J: TRBJ2-2; size: few; CDR3: CASSLGTSGRTGELFF; DNA: TGCGCCAGCAGCTTGGGGACTAGCGGGAGGACCGGGGAGCTGTTTTTT
V: TRBV3-1; D: NA; J: TRBJ1-5; size: many; CDR3: CASSQSNQPQHF; DNA: TGTGCCAGCAGCCAGAGCAATCAGCCCCAGCATTTT
V: TRBV27; D: TRBD2; J: TRBJ2-7; size: many; CDR3: CASSWGGRGYEQYF; DNA: TGTGCCAGCAGTTGGGGAGGGAGGGGTTACGAGCAGTACTTC
V: TRBV3-1; D: TRBD2; J: TRBJ2-1; size: many; CDR3: CASSRTSVSYNEQFF; DNA: TGTGCCAGCAGCCGAACTAGCGTCTCCTACAATGAGCAGTTCTTC
V: TRBV11-2; D: NA; J: TRBJ1-2; size: many; CDR3: CASSLDSGDYGYTF; DNA: TGTGCCAGCAGCTTAGATTCGGGGGACTATGGCTACACCTTC
V: TRBV14; D: NA; J: TRBJ2-2; size: NA; CDR3: CASSQDISGANTRELFF; DNA: TGTGCCAGCAGCCAAGATATCAGCGGCGCGAACACCAGGGAGCTGTTTTTT
V: TRBV4-2; D: NA; J: TRBJ2-7; size: few; CDR3: CASSQDRGWNEQYF; DNA: TGTGCCAGCAGCCAAGATCGAGGCTGGAACGAGCAGTACTTC
V: TRBV10-3; D: TRBD1; J: TRBJ2-1; size: NA; CDR3: CAISEDRDVNEQFF; DNA: TGTGCCATCAGTGAGGACAGGGATGTCAATGAGCAGTTCTTC
V: TRBV24-1; D: TRBD1; J: TRBJ2-7; size: many; CDR3: CATSGNVGQGGSYEQYF; DNA: TGTGCCACCAGTGGTAACGTGGGACAGGGTGGTTCCTACGAGCAGTACTTC
V: TRBV7-9; D: NA; J: TRBJ1-5; size: NA; CDR3: CASSLTPRGAGDQPQHF; DNA: TGTGCCAGCAGCTTAACCCCCCGGGGGGCAGGGGATCAGCCCCAGCATTTT
V: TRBV4-1; D: TRBD2; J: TRBJ2-3; size: few; CDR3: CASSQGSASGKPSTDTQYF; DNA: TGCGCCAGCAGCCAAGGATCAGCTAGCGGGAAACCTAGCACAGATACGCAGTATTTT
V: TRBV5-5; D: NA; J: TRBJ1-2; size: few; CDR3: CASSFVKEGGYTF; DNA: TGTGCCAGCAGCTTCGTCAAGGAAGGAGGCTACACCTTC
V: TRBV5-1; D: NA; J: TRBJ2-3; size: few; CDR3: CASSRRGLLGTDTQYF; DNA: TGCGCCAGCAGCAGAAGGGGCCTACTGGGCACAGATACGCAGTATTTT